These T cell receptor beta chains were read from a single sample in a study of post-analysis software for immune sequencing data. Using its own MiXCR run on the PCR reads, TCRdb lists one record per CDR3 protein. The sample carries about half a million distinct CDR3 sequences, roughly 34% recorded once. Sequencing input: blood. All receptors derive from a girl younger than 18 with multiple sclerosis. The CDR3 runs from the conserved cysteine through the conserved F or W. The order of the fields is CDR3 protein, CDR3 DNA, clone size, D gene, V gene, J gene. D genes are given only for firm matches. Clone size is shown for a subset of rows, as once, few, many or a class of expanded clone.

CASSLVRGGRSYNEQFF	TGTGCCAGCAGTTTAGTGCGGGGGGGTCGCTCCTACAATGAGCAGTTCTTC	few	TRBD2	TRBV7-8	TRBJ2-1
CASSLGDRDLISSYEQYF	TGTGCCAGCAGCTTGGGGGACAGGGATCTTATTAGCTCCTACGAGCAGTACTTC	.	TRBD1	TRBV11-2	TRBJ2-7
CSARVVVAGAMRFQETQYF	TGCAGTGCTAGAGTGGTGGTAGCGGGGGCAATGAGATTCCAAGAGACCCAGTACTTC	.	TRBD2	TRBV20-1	TRBJ2-5
CASSLALGQGTLNEQFF	TGCGCCAGCAGCTTGGCACTGGGACAGGGTACCCTCAATGAGCAGTTCTTC	.	TRBD1	TRBV5-1	TRBJ2-1
CASRSLTGGLFF	TGTGCCAGCAGATCCCTTACCGGGGGGCTGTTTTTT	once	.	TRBV28	TRBJ2-2
CANSFTPGYQETQYF	TGCGCCAACAGCTTTACACCGGGATACCAAGAGACCCAGTACTTC	.	.	TRBV5-1	TRBJ2-5
CASSHWGAGQPQHF	TGTGCCAGCAGCCACTGGGGGGCAGGTCAGCCCCAGCATTTT	.	.	TRBV7-2	TRBJ1-5
CASRSKQGYYEQFF	TGTGCCAGCAGATCAAAACAGGGGTATTATGAGCAGTTCTTC	few	TRBD1	TRBV27	TRBJ2-1
CASSQDASILEKLFF	TGTGCCAGCAGCCAAGATGCCAGCATTCTGGAAAAACTGTTTTTT	.	.	TRBV3-1	TRBJ1-4
CASSSTSGGADTQYF	TGTGCCAGCAGCTCCACTAGCGGGGGGGCGGATACGCAGTATTTT	.	TRBD2	TRBV7-3	TRBJ2-3
CSASLLAGGSSYNEQFF	TGCAGTGCTAGTCTACTAGCGGGGGGTAGCTCCTACAATGAGCAGTTCTTC	.	TRBD2	TRBV20-1	TRBJ2-1
CASSFEGRFSGANVLTF	TGTGCCAGCAGCTTCGAGGGCAGATTTTCTGGGGCCAACGTCCTGACTTTC	few	.	TRBV7-9	TRBJ2-6
CASSPISLETQYF	TGTGCCAGCAGCCCTATTAGCTTGGAGACCCAGTACTTC	few	.	TRBV3-1	TRBJ2-5
CASSLGTFINEQFF	TGTGCCAGCAGTTTGGGGACTTTTATAAATGAGCAGTTCTTC	.	.	TRBV28	TRBJ2-1
CASSFFRQGSYNEQFF	TGTGCCAGCAGCTTCTTCCGACAGGGGTCTTACAATGAGCAGTTCTTC	.	TRBD1	TRBV7-9	TRBJ2-1
CASSLEPGPTDAIQYF	TGCGCCAGCAGCTTGGAACCGGGACCCACGGACGCCATTCAGTACTTC	few	.	TRBV5-1	TRBJ2-4
CASSLGWTGESSGANVLTF	TGTGCCAGCAGCTTAGGCTGGACAGGGGAGAGCTCTGGGGCCAACGTCCTGACTTTC	.	TRBD1	TRBV7-9	TRBJ2-6
CASSQLDRAGADTQYF	TGCGCCAGCAGCCAATTAGACAGGGCCGGCGCAGATACGCAGTATTTT	few	TRBD1	TRBV4-1	TRBJ2-3
CASSATLNTEAFF	TGTGCCAGCAGCGCTACATTGAACACTGAAGCTTTCTTT	few	.	TRBV9	TRBJ1-1
CASRRTSGGRSNTGELFF	TGTGCCAGCAGGCGGACTAGCGGGGGGAGATCGAACACCGGGGAGCTGTTTTTT	.	TRBD2	TRBV12-3/TRBV12-4	TRBJ2-2
CASSSGGRTEAFF	TGTGCCAGCAGTTCAGGGGGGAGAACTGAAGCTTTCTTT	few	TRBD1	TRBV6-2/TRBV6-3	TRBJ1-1
CASSEWGERYEQYF	TGTGCCAGCAGTGAATGGGGGGAGCGCTACGAGCAGTACTTC	.	.	TRBV25-1	TRBJ2-7
CASSRRQGPNTGELFF	TGTGCCAGCAGTAGGCGACAGGGGCCGAACACCGGGGAGCTGTTTTTT	.	TRBD1	TRBV12-3/TRBV12-4	TRBJ2-2
CASSSDRGWVSGRRAQYF	TGCGCCAGCAGCTCCGACAGGGGTTGGGTTAGTGGTAGAAGAGCGCAGTACTTC	.	TRBD1	TRBV5-1	TRBJ2-5
CASSLSTAINTEAFF	TGTGCCAGCAGTTTGTCGACAGCCATTAACACTGAAGCTTTCTTT	.	.	TRBV28	TRBJ1-1
CSASEKTQYF	TGCAGTGCTAGCGAGAAGACCCAGTACTTC	few	.	TRBV20-1	TRBJ2-5
CSARRGSLNNEQYF	TGCAGTGCTAGGAGAGGAAGCCTCAACAATGAGCAGTACTTC	.	.	TRBV20-1	TRBJ2-7
CATSPGIGSYEQYF	TGTGCCACCAGCCCCGGGATAGGGTCCTACGAGCAGTACTTC	.	.	TRBV15	TRBJ2-7
CSAIWDRGRTQPQHF	TGCAGTGCTATATGGGACAGGGGGCGGACTCAGCCCCAGCATTTT	.	TRBD1	TRBV20-1	TRBJ1-5
CASRRDLGPEAFF	TGCGCCAGCAGGCGGGACCTGGGACCTGAAGCTTTCTTT	.	.	TRBV5-1	TRBJ1-1
CASSLAASDTQYF	TGCGCCAGCAGCTTGGCCGCATCGGATACGCAGTATTTT	.	.	TRBV5-1	TRBJ2-3
CSVEGCYGYTF	TGCAGCGTTGAGGGCTGCTATGGCTACACCTTC	.	.	TRBV29-1	TRBJ1-2
CSAEDGGISSLVDSPLHF	TGCAGTGCTGAAGACGGGGGGATATCGAGTCTCGTCGATTCACCCCTCCACTTT	.	.	TRBV20-1	TRBJ1-6
CASSPSDPTRETQYF	TGTGCCAGCAGTCCCTCGGACCCGACGCGAGAGACCCAGTACTTC	.	.	TRBV2	TRBJ2-5
CTSSRRGGSSYEQYF	TGTACCAGCAGTCGTCGGGGGGGATCCTCCTACGAGCAGTACTTC	.	TRBD2	TRBV2	TRBJ2-7
CASSSRRLSRDTEAFF	TGCGCCAGCAGCTCCAGGAGACTCTCTAGGGACACTGAAGCTTTCTTT	.	.	TRBV5-1	TRBJ1-1
CASSLGLEAGTYNEQFF	TGTGCCAGCAGCCTGGGCTTGGAAGCGGGGACCTACAATGAGCAGTTCTTC	.	TRBD2	TRBV3-1	TRBJ2-1
CASSPPGRLNQPQHF	TGTGCCAGCTCCCCGCCGGGACGGCTTAATCAGCCCCAGCATTTT	.	.	TRBV12-3/TRBV12-4	TRBJ1-5
CASSLGGTGEQYF	TGCGCCAGCAGCTTGGGCGGGACGGGCGAGCAGTACTTC	.	.	TRBV7-9	TRBJ2-7
CASSLGGDNTEAFF	TGTGCCAGCAGCTTAGGAGGGGATAACACTGAAGCTTTCTTT	few	.	TRBV11-2	TRBJ1-1
CATSDSQGDYGYTF	TGTGCCACCAGTGATTCACAGGGGGACTATGGCTACACCTTC	many	TRBD1	TRBV24-1	TRBJ1-2
CASGGGHEQYF	TGTGCCAGCGGGGGGGGACACGAGCAGTACTTC	once	TRBD2	TRBV7-2	TRBJ2-7
CASSQEFLLAAQETQYF	TGCGCCAGCAGCCAAGAATTCTTGTTGGCGGCGCAAGAGACCCAGTACTTC	few	.	TRBV4-1	TRBJ2-5
CASSRGTGDGNEKLFF	TGTGCCAGCAGCAGAGGGACAGGGGATGGGAATGAAAAACTGTTTTTT	few	TRBD1	TRBV7-9	TRBJ1-4
CASSPTPGRIEAFF	TGTGCCAGCAGTCCGACGCCGGGAAGGATAGAAGCTTTCTTT	.	.	TRBV27	TRBJ1-1
CASSLISGGIKETQYF	TGTGCCAGCAGTTTAATTAGCGGGGGCATCAAAGAGACCCAGTACTTC	.	TRBD2	TRBV28	TRBJ2-5
CASSYPASGEQFF	TGTGCCAGCAGTTACCCGGCCTCGGGTGAGCAGTTCTTC	.	.	TRBV6-5	TRBJ2-1
CSAPIPGLGQPQHF	TGCAGTGCTCCAATCCCAGGGCTCGGGCAGCCCCAGCATTTT	once	.	TRBV20-1	TRBJ1-5
CASSRNRRGSGANVLTF	TGTGCCAGCAGCCGAAATAGAAGGGGCTCTGGGGCCAACGTCCTGACTTTC	.	.	TRBV7-2	TRBJ2-6
CSANRQGLDEKLFF	TGCAGTGCTAACAGACAGGGATTAGATGAAAAACTGTTTTTT	.	TRBD1	TRBV20-1	TRBJ1-4
CSGDPRLASGSVGETQYF	TGCAGTGGAGACCCACGACTGGCTAGCGGGAGTGTTGGAGAGACCCAGTACTTC	.	TRBD2	TRBV20-1	TRBJ2-5
CAGSGQVAFQPQHF	TGTGCCGGCAGTGGTCAGGTGGCGTTTCAGCCCCAGCATTTT	.	.	TRBV12-3/TRBV12-4	TRBJ1-5
CASRPDATPSTDTQYF	TGTGCCAGCAGACCCGACGCAACACCTAGCACAGATACGCAGTATTTT	.	.	TRBV27	TRBJ2-3
CASSWDRTDTQYF	TGTGCCAGCAGTTGGGACAGAACAGATACGCAGTATTTT	few	TRBD1	TRBV6-1	TRBJ2-3
CASSEPSTTEAFF	TGTGCCAGCAGTGAACCCAGTACCACTGAAGCTTTCTTT	.	.	TRBV6-1	TRBJ1-1
CASSQLQGETNEKLFF	TGCGCCAGCAGCCAACTACAGGGGGAGACTAATGAAAAACTGTTTTTT	.	TRBD1	TRBV4-1	TRBJ1-4
CARVPGGTEAFF	TGTGCCAGGGTACCCGGGGGCACTGAAGCTTTCTTT	few	.	TRBV2	TRBJ1-1
CASSALTGIVSPLHF	TGTGCCAGTAGTGCTCTTACAGGGATTGTTTCACCCCTCCACTTT	.	.	TRBV19	TRBJ1-6
CASSLYPGMNTEAFF	TGTGCCAGCAGTTTATATCCAGGAATGAACACTGAAGCTTTCTTT	few	.	TRBV12-3/TRBV12-4	TRBJ1-1
CASSVETEFYNEQFF	TGTGCCAGCAGCGTAGAGACTGAATTCTACAATGAGCAGTTCTTC	.	.	TRBV9	TRBJ2-1